This T cell receptor beta chain was recovered during a study of blood T cells in healthy people across ages. As for this clonotype: Its antigen is currently unknown.

Whole-study results and caveats: Calculation of diversity from one million T cells yielded estimates considered to be underestimates. With donor CMV status unknown, expanded clonotype changes were possibly confounded.

Alongside a J-beta primer mix, a sample-barcoded 5' primer served in a second PCR lasting about 6 to 11 cycles. MiXCR was run by TCRdb on the 5' RACE reads, yielding one entry per CDR3 protein. The profile shows about 1.5 million distinct CDR3 sequences, roughly two fifths of them singletons. There are 12 residues in the CDR3. Germline V gene data show CDR1 as LGHNA and CDR2 as YNFKEQ. Trimming cost V 11 bases and J 11 bases, with 21 bases left between them. The TCR sequence derives from a woman under 30 in good health. The source material was blood. V usage is TRBV4-2 and J usage is TRBJ2-5; D perhaps matches TRBD1 (7 bases). The CDR3 loop is CASCRGRNEQYF. As DNA, the CDR3 is TGTGCCTCGTGCAGGGGGAGGAATGAGCAGTACTTC.